One and the same sample provided the 20 T cell receptor beta chains below, sequenced in a study of T-cell reconstitution after alpha-beta-depleted transplantation in children. Unique molecular identifiers were used in preparing the TCRbeta library. One entry per CDR3 protein, called by TCRdb with MiXCR from the PCR reads. The sample includes 400,000 to 550,000 distinct CDR3 sequences, roughly a tenth of them seen just once. The sample here was PBMCs, taken before TCRalphabeta/CD19-depleted stem cell transplant. Receptor source: a child aged 2-15 years with inherited bone marrow failure, due to receive a stem cell transplant.

This clonotype was picked up a small number of times. This rearrangement joins TRBV10-3 to TRBJ1-4; D ambiguous. V lost 3 bases, J lost 3 bases, and 8 bases lay in between. Germline V gene data show CDR1 as ENHRY and CDR2 as SYGVKD. This CDR3 spans 14 amino acids. Here the CDR3 reads CAISEGYSNEKLFF. For the CDR3, the DNA is TGTGCCATCAGTGAAGGATATTCTAATGAAAAACTGTTTTTT.

Ten or more counts support this clonotype. This chain joins TRBV4-3 and TRBJ1-6; D is perhaps TRBD1 (5 bases). The germline V gene encodes CDR1 LGHNA and CDR2 YSLEER. Trimming removed 0 bases from V and 9 bases from J, with 9 bases in between. The CDR3 extends over 14 amino acids. The CDR3 loop is CASSQEGTGSPLHF. The CDR3 DNA follows: TGCGCCAGCAGCCAAGAGGGGACGGGTTCACCCCTCCACTTT.

This clonotype was seen many times. The genes are TRBV29-1 and TRBJ2-7, with TRBD1 matching over 8 bases. V shed 6 bases, J shed 3 bases, and the junction held 4 bases outside the gene matches. The CDR3 is 12 residues long. Germline values: CDR1 SQVTM, CDR2 ANQGSEA. The CDR3 DNA follows: TGCAGCGTCACCGGACAGGGCTACGAGCAGTACTTC. It codes for CSVTGQGYEQYF.

This clonotype has at least ten counts. The DNA for the CDR3 is TGTGCCAGCAGTGAAGCCACTAGCGCAACCTTCGAGCAGTACTTC. Encoded protein: CASSEATSATFEQYF. This chain uses TRBV6-1 with TRBJ2-7, with 7 bases identical to TRBD2. V lost 0 bases, J lost 6 bases, and 8 bases stayed unmatched. The CDR3 sequence is 15 residues long. The V gene's germline CDR1 is MNHNS and CDR2 SASEGT.

This clonotype came up many times. V is TRBV27 and J is TRBJ2-7; 7 bases fit TRBD2. This CDR3 has 15 residues. Germline V gene sequence: CDR1 MNHEY, CDR2 SMNVEV (reference sequence). The V and J ends lost 4 bases and 2 bases, in that order; junction bases with no gene match: 8. The CDR3 reads CASSYGGRRTYEQYF. Here the CDR3 DNA reads TGTGCCAGCAGTTATGGCGGGAGAAGGACCTACGAGCAGTACTTC.

This clonotype appeared many times. This chain joins TRBV29-1 and TRBJ2-1; D is ambiguous. V was clipped by 2 bases and J by 8 bases, with 13 bases between them. The CDR3 totals 13 residues. Per germline, CDR1 SQVTM and CDR2 ANQGSEA. CDR3 residues: CSVEKGIYYEQFF. The CDR3 coding sequence is TGCAGCGTTGAAAAGGGAATATACTATGAGCAGTTCTTC.

Only a few counts were recorded for this clonotype. Its ends do not fully match the called genes, so a read error is possible. The genes are TRBV19 and TRBJ1-5; 9 nucleotides agree with TRBD1. This CDR3 contains 15 residues. CDR1 and CDR2 (germline): LNHDA, SQIVND (reference sequence). The CDR3 loop reads CSSSMGQGGNQPQHF. The DNA for the CDR3 is TGTTCCAGTAGTATGGGACAGGGAGGCAATCAGCCCCAGCATTTT.

At least ten counts were recorded for this clonotype. The V call is TRBV10-3, the J call TRBJ1-4; D remains ambiguous. CDR3 length: 14 amino acids. The V gene lost 4 bases and the J gene lost 7 bases, with 13 bases spanning the gap. Germline CDR1 ENHRY, CDR2 SYGVKD. This CDR3 is CAISATVSGEKLFF. The CDR3 DNA reads as TGTGCCATCAGTGCGACGGTCTCGGGTGAAAAACTGTTTTTT.

This clonotype was seen at least ten times. The V gene is TRBV6-5, the J gene TRBJ2-2, with D possibly called TRBD1 or TRBD2 (6 bases each). The germline CDR1 and CDR2 sequences are MNHEY and SVGAGI. The CDR3 runs 14 residues. V was trimmed by 6 bases and J by 11 bases, leaving 19 bases between them. CDR3 amino acids: CASRPRGGLVELFF. As DNA, the CDR3 is TGTGCCAGCAGGCCCAGAGGGGGGCTGGTAGAGCTGTTTTTT.

Ten or more counts support this clonotype. The J gene is TRBJ1-4, the V gene TRBV6-6; D is undetermined. CDR1 and CDR2 (germline): MNHNY, SVGAGI (reference sequence). CDR3 length: 13 amino acids. Trimming cost V 0 bases and J 5 bases, with 4 bases left between them. The CDR3 sequence is CASSYSENEKLFF. The CDR3 bases are TGTGCCAGCAGTTACTCGGAGAATGAAAAACTGTTTTTT.

This clonotype has only a few counts. The genes are TRBV5-1 and TRBJ2-2; D ambiguous. This CDR3 has 14 amino acids. CDR1 is SGHRS and CDR2 is YFSETQ in the germline V gene. V was shortened by 3 bases and J by 1 base, with 7 bases between the two germline ends. The CDR3 reads CASSSPVNTGELFF. DNA for the CDR3: TGCGCCAGCAGCTCCCCGGTGAACACCGGGGAGCTGTTTTTT.

This clonotype was seen many times. J is TRBJ2-1 and V is TRBV7-8; D remains ambiguous. The CDR3 spans 13 residues. The V gene lost 2 bases and the J gene lost 7 bases, with 9 bases spanning the gap. Germline V lookup: CDR1 SGHVS, CDR2 FQNEAQ. Here the CDR3 DNA reads TGTGCCAGCAGCTTAAATCCCCGGAATGAGCAGTTCTTC. This translates into CASSLNPRNEQFF.

The table lists this clonotype with many counts. The rearrangement links TRBV29-1 to TRBJ2-3; TRBD2 matches 11 bases. J was trimmed by 4 bases and V by 4 bases; bases with no gene match: 7. CDR3 size: 15 residues. The germline V gene has CDR1 SQVTM and CDR2 ANQGSEA. CDR3 DNA sequence: TGCAGCGTTGGGCGGACTAGCGGGCTGGCAGATACGCAGTATTTT. This sequence encodes CSVGRTSGLADTQYF.

The rearrangement uses TRBV28 and TRBJ2-7, with 8 bases lining up with TRBD2. CDR1 is MDHEN and CDR2 is SYDVKM in the germline V gene. This CDR3 is 15 amino acids long. The J segment lost 2 bases and the V segment lost 3 bases, leaving 6 bases of the junction unmatched. The CDR3 bases are TGTGCCAGCAGTTTGGGGGAGCGGGAGCCCTACGAGCAGTACTTC. This encodes CASSLGEREPYEQYF.

The sample holds many counts of this clonotype. This chain joins TRBV29-1 and TRBJ1-2; perhaps TRBD1 as D (5 bases). The CDR3 spans 13 residues. The V and J ends lost 4 bases and 5 bases respectively, with 14 bases between them. Germline CDR1 is SQVTM and CDR2 is ANQGSEA. The CDR3 coding sequence is TGCAGCGTTGCGTCGGCAGGGCTGTATGGCTACACCTTC. Translating it yields CSVASAGLYGYTF.

This clonotype was counted at least ten times. The chain carries TRBV6-1 and TRBJ1-2; D gene ambiguous. There are 14 residues in the CDR3. The V gene lost 6 bases and the J gene lost 0 bases, with 11 bases spanning the gap. Germline CDR1 MNHNS, CDR2 SASEGT. Written as DNA, the CDR3 is TGTGCCAGCAGCCTCACACAGACTAACTATGGCTACACCTTC. Translation: CASSLTQTNYGYTF.

This clonotype was picked up many times. This rearrangement joins TRBV28 to TRBJ2-7, with 11 bases fitting TRBD2. Germline CDR1 and CDR2: MDHEN and SYDVKM. This CDR3 has 15 residues. Germline trimming cut 2 bases from V and 2 bases from J; bases unmatched to any gene: 2. CDR3 sequence: CASSLELAGAYEQYF. The CDR3 nucleotides are TGTGCCAGCAGTTTAGAACTAGCGGGAGCCTACGAGCAGTACTTC.

This clonotype was counted ten times or more. The V and J genes are TRBV27 and TRBJ1-4; D is possibly TRBD1 (5 bases). The germline V gene encodes CDR1 MNHEY and CDR2 SMNVEV (reference sequence). The CDR3 covers 14 residues. The ends were cut back, 10 bases at V and 7 bases at J, with 19 bases in the middle. CDR3 nucleotides: TGTGCCACCCGTCCGGGACGGGGGGTTGAAAAACTGTTTTTT. This translates into CATRPGRGVEKLFF.

This clonotype was found a few times. V usage is TRBV20-1 and J usage is TRBJ2-7; perhaps TRBD1 as D (6 bases). V was pared by 5 bases and J by 0 bases, with 17 bases between. There are 15 residues in the CDR3. Germline values: CDR1 DFQATT, CDR2 SNEGSKA (reference sequence). This CDR3 is CSAVSGHQLSYEQYF. Written as DNA, the CDR3 is TGCAGTGCTGTCTCGGGACACCAGCTCTCCTACGAGCAGTACTTC.

This clonotype was detected many times. This rearrangement joins TRBV4-3 to TRBJ2-7; 8 positions match TRBD2. Germline V gene sequence: CDR1 LGHNA, CDR2 YSLEER. The CDR3 is 15 residues long. V was clipped by 0 bases and J by 2 bases; unmatched bases: 3. The CDR3 is CASSQETSAAYEQYF. CDR3 sequence (DNA): TGCGCCAGCAGCCAAGAGACTAGCGCTGCCTACGAGCAGTACTTC.